Below are 32 T cell receptor beta chains sequenced from a single sample in a study of cytomegalovirus exposure and HLA in healthy donors. The study ran its PCR with 60 Vbeta and 13 Jbeta primers. Generated by immunoSEQ multiplex PCR, the TCRdb table keeps only in-frame clones and is missing some. The data contain under 200,000 clones, roughly 85% of them singletons. The sample was PBMCs. These receptors were taken from a woman in her 30s in good health and CMV-seropositive.

The chain's CDR3 is CASSLEAPDTQYF. For the CDR3, the DNA is TGTGCCAGCAGCCTCGAGGCCCCAGATACGCAGTATTTT. The rearrangement links TRBV11-3 to TRBJ2-3; no definite D call. The V gene's germline CDR1 is SGHNT and CDR2 YENEEA. CDR3 length equals 13 residues. V was cut by 5 bases and J by 4 bases, with 10 bases left in between.

A few counts support this clone. The rearrangement uses TRBV29-1 and TRBJ2-5; 9 positions match TRBD1. The CDR3 runs 14 residues. The trim removed 6 bases at V and 5 bases at J, leaving 10 bases unmatched. Germline values: CDR1 SQVTM, CDR2 ANQGSEA. The CDR3 DNA reads as TGCAGCGTGGACCTTGGGACAGGGTTTGAGACCCAGTACTTC. This encodes CSVDLGTGFETQYF.

The rearrangement joins TRBV30 to TRBJ2-3; tentatively, D is TRBD2 (5 bases). The germline gives CDR1 GTSNPN, CDR2 SVGIG (reference sequence). This CDR3 region has 17 residues. The germline V and J ends were trimmed by 3 bases and 0 bases, with 19 bases remaining between them. CDR3 residues: CAWSPPKRSFSTDTQYF. The CDR3 region has the DNA TGTGCCTGGAGCCCACCAAAGCGGTCCTTTAGCACAGATACGCAGTATTTT.

The chain has TRBV10-1 and TRBJ2-4; TRBD2 matches at 10 bases. The CDR3 runs to 14 residues. Germline V gene sequence: CDR1 WNHNN, CDR2 SYGVQD (reference sequence). V was clipped by 5 bases and J by 9 bases; unmatched bases: 7. In nucleotides, the CDR3 is TGCGCCAGCAGTACCGAGCGGGGGGGCCGCATTCAGTACTTC. It yields the protein CASSTERGGRIQYF.

This chain connects TRBV19 to TRBJ2-7, with 7 nucleotides matching TRBD2. V lost 10 bases and J lost 3; bases outside the gene matches: 12. The length of the CDR3 is 14 residues. Germline CDR1 is LNHDA and CDR2 is SQIVND (reference sequence). In DNA, the CDR3 is TGTGCCACCCGCCGGGCTAGCGGCTTCTACGAGCAGTACTTC. Protein: CATRRASGFYEQYF.

Notes on this clone: This specimen includes other DNA sequences encoding the same CDR3. The genes are TRBV7-2 and TRBJ2-1; D may be TRBD2 (6 bases). Germline-derived CDR1 and CDR2 are SGHTA and FQGNSA. The ends were cut back, 0 bases at V and 6 bases at J, with 9 bases in the middle. The CDR3 has 14 residues. CDR3 protein: CASSLAGGPNEQFF. The DNA of the CDR3 is TGTGCCAGCAGCTTAGCGGGAGGACCCAATGAGCAGTTCTTC. Complete variable domain (other parts from reference TRBV7-2 and TRBJ2-1): GAGVSQSPSNKVTEKGKDVELRCDPISGHTALYWYRQSLGQGLEFLIYFQGNSAPDKSGLPSDRFSAERTGGSVSTLTIQRTQQEDSAVYLCASSLAGGPNEQFFGPGTRLTVL.

The V call is TRBV19, the J call TRBJ2-5, with D possibly TRBD1 on 6 matching bases. CDR3 size: 18 residues. CDR1 LNHDA and CDR2 SQIVND come from the germline V gene (reference sequence). Trimming cost V 0 bases and J 5 bases, with 22 bases left between them. The CDR3 spells CASSIDQLQGGMLETQYF. The CDR3 DNA follows: TGTGCCAGTAGTATAGATCAACTACAGGGTGGTATGTTGGAGACCCAGTACTTC.

The genes are TRBV13 and TRBJ1-1, with TRBD1 identical over 7 bases. V dropped 4 bases and J dropped 4; count of bases not matched to a gene: 3. The CDR3 has 13 residues. Germline CDR1 reads PRHDT; CDR2 reads FYEKMQ (reference sequence). In DNA, the CDR3 is TGTGCCAGCAGCTCCAGGGGGGTCACTGAAGCTTTCTTT. As protein: CASSSRGVTEAFF.

The J gene is TRBJ2-7, the V gene TRBV13; 8 bases align to TRBD2. From germline, CDR1 is PRHDT and CDR2 FYEKMQ (reference sequence). V lost 4 bases and J lost 7; bases outside the gene matches: 15. The CDR3 is 16 residues long. As DNA, the CDR3 is TGTGCCAGCAGCTCGATAGCGGGACCCACTTTGAGGGAGCAGTACTTC. Protein: CASSSIAGPTLREQYF.

V gene TRBV11-3 combines with J gene TRBJ2-1; 12 bases line up with TRBD2. Germline-derived CDR1 and CDR2 are SGHNT and YENEEA. With V trimmed by 5 bases and J by 4 bases, 18 bases remained unmatched. This CDR3 has 20 amino acids. CDR3 coding DNA: TGTGCCAGCAGCAACAGGGGCCCGACTAGCGGGGGCTCGTTTTACAATGAGCAGTTCTTC. Its protein is CASSNRGPTSGGSFYNEQFF.

V and J are TRBV20-1 and TRBJ1-2; tentative D call: TRBD1 (5 bases). Germline V gene data show CDR1 as DFQATT and CDR2 as SNEGSKA (reference sequence). The germline V and J ends were trimmed by 0 bases and 10 bases, with 9 bases remaining between them. The CDR3 has 11 amino acids. This CDR3 is CSARESRDYTF. CDR3 in DNA: TGCAGTGCTAGAGAGAGCAGGGACTACACCTTC.

The V call is TRBV6-5, the J call TRBJ2-7, with a possible D match to TRBD2 (5 bases). There are 14 residues in the CDR3. V was shortened by 6 bases and J by 1 base, with 13 bases between the two germline ends. Germline CDR1 is MNHEY and CDR2 is SVGAGI. In nucleotides, the CDR3 is TGTGCCAGCAGCCTGGGGAGCACGTCCTACGAGCAGTACTTC. As protein: CASSLGSTSYEQYF.

This clone was counted between two and nine times. Here the CDR3 reads CAISDLGMAGGDNEQFF. The CDR3 DNA follows: TGTGCCATCTCCGACCTGGGGATGGCGGGAGGGGACAATGAGCAGTTCTTC. This rearrangement joins TRBV10-3 to TRBJ2-1; 9 nucleotides line up with TRBD2. The CDR3 has 17 residues. After removal of 8 bases from V and 5 bases from J, the junction contained 16 bases not matched to a gene. Germline assignment: CDR1 ENHRY and CDR2 SYGVKD.

The chain couples TRBV5-8 to TRBJ1-3, with D hard to call. Trimming pared 5 bases from V and 4 bases from J, leaving 13 bases between. There are 14 residues in the CDR3. CDR1 SGHTS and CDR2 YDEGEE come from the germline V gene. CDR3 region: CASRVRTGGNTIYF. CDR3 in DNA: TGTGCCAGCAGGGTCCGGACGGGGGGAAACACCATATATTTT.

This clone was seen once. This chain uses TRBV29-1 with TRBJ2-5; D ambiguous. Germline CDR1 reads SQVTM; CDR2 reads ANQGSEA. V lost 5 bases and J 1 base, leaving 8 bases between the germline ends. The CDR3 contains 12 residues. CDR3 region: CSVSEIQETQYF. Written as DNA, the CDR3 is TGCAGCGTTTCGGAGATCCAAGAGACCCAGTACTTC.

The chain links TRBV7-8 to TRBJ2-3, with D perhaps TRBD2 (5 bases). The germline CDR1 and CDR2 sequences are SGHVS and FQNEAQ. The CDR3 length is 13 residues. V dropped 7 bases and J dropped 5 bases, with 13 bases sitting between them. The CDR3 sequence: CASTTRVGDTQYF. Here the CDR3 DNA reads TGTGCCAGCACCACTAGAGTGGGAGATACGCAGTATTTT.

The V and J genes are TRBV4-3 and TRBJ1-1; 7 bases fit TRBD1. The germline CDR1 and CDR2 sequences are LGHNA and YSLEER. The CDR3 sequence is 15 residues long. V gave up 1 base and J gave up 4 bases; unmatched junction bases: 6. The CDR3 is CASSQGRGGFTEAFF. CDR3 bases: TGCGCCAGCAGCCAAGGTCGAGGGGGCTTCACTGAAGCTTTCTTT.

The rearrangement uses TRBV6-1 and TRBJ2-7; a possible D gene is TRBD2 (5 bases). Looked up from germline, CDR1 is MNHNS and CDR2 is SASEGT. CDR3 size: 15 residues. Trimming pared 2 bases from V and 9 bases from J, leaving 20 bases between. CDR3 bases: TGTGCCAGCAGTGAACGGTGGAACGCGGGTGGTGTGCAGTACTTC. It specifies CASSERWNAGGVQYF.

This chain uses TRBV6-5 with TRBJ1-5; the D gene is possibly TRBD1 (6 bases). V lost 7 bases and J 2 bases, leaving 9 bases between the germline ends. The CDR3 runs 13 residues. CDR1 is MNHEY and CDR2 is SVGAGI in the germline V gene. The CDR3 region is CASKQGGNQPQHF. CDR3 nucleotide sequence: TGTGCCAGCAAACAGGGAGGCAATCAGCCCCAGCATTTT.

The gene calls are TRBV27 and TRBJ2-2, with D perhaps matching TRBD2 (5 bases). CDR1 and CDR2 (germline): MNHEY, SMNVEV (reference sequence). CDR3 length: 16 amino acids. The V end was cut by 1 base, the J end by 4 bases, with 13 bases between. CDR3 coding DNA: TGTGCCAGCAGTTTATTAGGTAGTCGGGGCACCGGGGAGCTGTTTTTT. Translating gives CASSLLGSRGTGELFF.

CDR3 residues: CASSRGNQPQHF. The CDR3 DNA is TGTGCCAGCAGTAGGGGTAATCAGCCCCAGCATTTT. The chain links TRBV6-8 to TRBJ1-5; D possibly corresponds to TRBD1 (5 bases). Trimming cost V 5 bases and J 4 bases, with 6 bases left between them. Per germline, CDR1 MNHGY and CDR2 SAAAGT. CDR3 size: 12 residues.

This clone occurred once. The chain links TRBV19 to TRBJ2-1; 8 nucleotides line up with TRBD1. This CDR3 contains 14 residues. Germline loops: CDR1 LNHDA, CDR2 SQIVND (reference sequence). The V gene end was trimmed by 7 bases and the J gene end by 2 bases; junction bases not matched to a gene: 4. CDR3 amino acids: CASTSQGAYNEQFF. CDR3 nucleotide sequence: TGTGCCAGTACGTCACAGGGGGCCTACAATGAGCAGTTCTTC.

This rearrangement joins TRBV6-1 to TRBJ2-1; 7 bases align to TRBD2. After removal of 2 bases from V and 0 bases from J, the junction contained 4 bases not matched to a gene. This CDR3 comprises 16 residues. Germline V gene data show CDR1 as MNHNS and CDR2 as SASEGT. CDR3 DNA sequence: TGTGCCAGCAGTGAACGGGAGGCGAGCTCCTACAATGAGCAGTTCTTC. Its translation: CASSEREASSYNEQFF.

The chain carries TRBV7-6 and TRBJ2-1; 11 nucleotides align to TRBD2. The CDR3 consists of 18 residues. With V trimmed by 3 bases and J by 1 base, 8 bases remained unmatched. Germline CDR1 is SGHVS and CDR2 is FNYEAQ. The CDR3 nucleotides are TGTGCCAGCAGCTTTCTAGCGGGAGGTGAGGGGTCCTACAATGAGCAGTTCTTC. It is translated as CASSFLAGGEGSYNEQFF.

The chain joins TRBV2 to TRBJ2-7, with TRBD1 matching over 8 bases. The CDR3 is made up of 15 amino acids. Germline CDR1 is SNHLY and CDR2 is FYNNEI. With 2 bases clipped from V and 3 bases from J, the junction kept 6 bases outside the gene matches. The CDR3 spells CASSEFGDRGYEQYF. The CDR3 coding sequence is TGTGCCAGCAGTGAATTTGGTGACAGGGGCTACGAGCAGTACTTC.

This sequence joins TRBV11-3 and TRBJ1-2; 10 bases agree with TRBD1. This CDR3 contains 16 residues. CDR1 and CDR2 (germline): SGHNT, YENEEA. V lost 4 bases, J lost 4 bases, and 9 bases stayed unmatched. This CDR3 reads CASSSTSGQGSYGYTF. The CDR3 DNA reads as TGTGCCAGCAGCTCCACCTCGGGACAGGGGAGCTATGGCTACACCTTC. The variable domain in full, completed from reference TRBV11-3 and TRBJ1-2, reads EAGVVQSPRYKIIEKKQPVAFWCNPISGHNTLYWYLQNLGQGPELLIRYENEEAVDDSQLPKDRFSAERLKGVDSTLKIQPAELGDSAVYLCASSSTSGQGSYGYTFGSGTRLTVV.

A note on this clone: At one end the junction does not follow the germline gene, possibly because of a read error. This sequence joins TRBV4-2 and TRBJ1-1; 7 nucleotides match TRBD1. CDR1 is LGHNA and CDR2 is YNFKEQ in the germline V gene. CDR3 size: 16 residues. The CDR3 reads CVSSQDIGGGGTEAFF. In DNA form, the CDR3 reads TGTGTCAGCAGCCAAGATATAGGGGGCGGAGGCACTGAAGCTTTCTTT.

Of note for this clone: Mismatch with germline at one junction end may stem from a read error. The rearrangement joins TRBV7-2 to TRBJ2-1; TRBD2 matches at 7 bases. The CDR3 runs to 14 residues. Germline CDR1 is SGHTA and CDR2 is FQGNSA. The CDR3 reads CASSLWEGGDVGLF. CDR3 DNA: TGTGCCAGCAGCTTATGGGAGGGCGGGGATGTGGGCCTCTTC.

The CDR3 loop is CASSESGRGRETQYF. The CDR3 DNA sequence: TGCGCCAGCAGTGAGTCGGGCAGGGGGCGAGAGACCCAGTACTTC. The V and J genes are TRBV10-1 and TRBJ2-5; 8 nucleotides align to TRBD1. CDR3 length: 15 amino acids. Germline-derived CDR1 and CDR2 are WNHNN and SYGVQD (reference sequence). With V trimmed by 0 bases and J by 4 bases, 4 bases remained unmatched.

This chain uses TRBV11-2 with TRBJ1-2; D is perhaps TRBD1 (5 bases). The length of the CDR3 is 16 residues. Germline lookup yields CDR1 SGHAT and CDR2 FQNNGV. Between the trimmed V and J ends, which lost 1 base and 1 base, there was a span of 13 bases. The CDR3 DNA sequence: TGTGCCAGCAGCTTAGTAAAGGGGAAGGGTAACTATGGCTACACCTTC. This encodes CASSLVKGKGNYGYTF. The full variable domain, in which reference TRBV11-2 and TRBJ1-2 provide the parts outside the CDR3, is EAGVAQSPRYKIIEKRQSVAFWCNPISGHATLYWYQQILGQGPKLLIQFQNNGVVDDSQLPKDRFSAERLKGVDSTLKIQPAKLEDSAVYLCASSLVKGKGNYGYTFGSGTRLTVV.

This clone was picked up a small number of times. The CDR3 nucleotides read TGTGCCAGCAGCCGGACAGGGGCATACAATGAGCAGTTCTTC. Translation gives CASSRTGAYNEQFF. The gene calls are TRBV7-6 and TRBJ2-1; 9 nucleotides match TRBD1. V dropped 5 bases and J dropped 4; count of bases not matched to a gene: 3. Germline-derived CDR1 and CDR2 are SGHVS and FNYEAQ. This CDR3 spans 14 amino acids.

The gene calls are TRBV2 and TRBJ2-2; the D is unclear. Per germline, CDR1 SNHLY and CDR2 FYNNEI. V shed 7 bases and J shed 0 bases, with 9 bases lying between them. The CDR3 spans 14 residues. CDR3 residues: CASIFYPNTGELFF. The DNA of the CDR3 is TGTGCCAGCATATTCTATCCGAACACCGGGGAGCTGTTTTTT.